Listed here are 5 T cell receptor beta chains from one sample, sequenced in a study of blood T cell repertoires in COVID-19. TCRdb keeps only in-frame clones here, not all; method: immunoSEQ multiplex PCR. This sample yields around 240,000 clones, of which approximately 86% are seen a single time; roughly 3% belongs to the top ten. Sequences were obtained from peripheral blood. These receptors all stem from a woman younger than 45 who had recovered from COVID-19.

The V and J genes are TRBV19 and TRBJ2-7; TRBD2 matches 8 bases. The V segment lost 6 bases and the J segment 4 bases; nucleotides outside the gene matches: 11. CDR3 length: 15 residues. Germline CDR1 is LNHDA and CDR2 is SQIVND (reference sequence). The CDR3 loop is CASSGPGLGTYEQYF. In DNA form, the CDR3 reads TGTGCCAGTAGCGGGCCGGGACTAGGGACGTACGAGCAGTACTTC.

V and J are TRBV6-2 or TRBV6-3 and TRBJ2-5, with 8 bases fitting TRBD1. CDR3 length equals 14 residues. Germline assignment: CDR1 MNHEY and CDR2 SVGEGT. With V trimmed by 4 bases and J by 3 bases, 4 bases remained unmatched. CDR3 sequence (DNA): TGTGCCAGCAGTTGGCACAGGGGGAAAGAGACCCAGTACTTC. Encoded protein: CASSWHRGKETQYF.

V usage is TRBV6-5 and J usage is TRBJ1-4; TRBD1 is a possible D gene (5 bases). Trimming stripped 6 bases from V and 4 bases from J, with 12 bases between. Germline CDR1 and CDR2: MNHEY and SVGAGI. CDR3 size: 14 residues. This chain's CDR3 is CASRDWGGNEKLFF. In nucleotides, the CDR3 is TGTGCCAGCAGAGATTGGGGGGGTAATGAAAAACTGTTTTTT.

The chain links TRBV5-1 to TRBJ2-1, with D perhaps TRBD2 (5 bases). Trimming left V 4 bases short and J 6 bases short, with 17 bases between. The CDR3 loop spans 15 amino acids. CDR1 SGHRS and CDR2 YFSETQ come from the germline V gene. The CDR3 is CASSPLVRDLNEQFF. CDR3 sequence (DNA): TGCGCCAGCAGCCCCCTCGTTCGGGATCTCAATGAGCAGTTCTTC. The complete variable domain, with remaining parts taken from reference TRBV5-1 and TRBJ2-1, reads KAGVTQTPRYLIKTRGQQVTLSCSPISGHRSVSWYQQTPGQGLQFLFEYFSETQRNKGNFPGRFSGRQFSNSRSEMNVSTLELGDSALYLCASSPLVRDLNEQFFGPGTRLTVL.

Only one count was recorded for this clone. The chain links TRBV4-1 to TRBJ2-5; D unresolved. The CDR3 is 13 residues long. From germline, CDR1 is MGHRA and CDR2 YSYEKL. V lost 1 base to trimming and J lost 5 bases, with 8 bases between them. The CDR3 here is CASSQVDGETQYF. CDR3 in DNA: TGCGCCAGCAGCCAAGTTGACGGGGAGACCCAGTACTTC.